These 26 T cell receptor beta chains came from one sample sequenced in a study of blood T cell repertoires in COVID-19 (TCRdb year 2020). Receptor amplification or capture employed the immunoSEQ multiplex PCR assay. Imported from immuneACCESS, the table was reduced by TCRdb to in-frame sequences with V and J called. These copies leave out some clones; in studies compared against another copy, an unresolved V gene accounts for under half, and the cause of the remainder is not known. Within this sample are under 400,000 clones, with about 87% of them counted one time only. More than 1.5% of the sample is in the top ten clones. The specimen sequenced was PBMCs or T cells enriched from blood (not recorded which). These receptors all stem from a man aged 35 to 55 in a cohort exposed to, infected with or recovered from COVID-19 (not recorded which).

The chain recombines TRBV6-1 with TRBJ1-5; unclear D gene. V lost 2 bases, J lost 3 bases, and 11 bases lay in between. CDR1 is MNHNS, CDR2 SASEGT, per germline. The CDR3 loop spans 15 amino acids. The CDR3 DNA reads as TGTGCCAGCAGTGAATACTTCGGGGACAATCAGCCCCAGCATTTT. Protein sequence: CASSEYFGDNQPQHF.

The CDR3 loop is CAWGYPRGYGYTF. The CDR3 region has the DNA TGTGCCTGGGGTTACCCCAGGGGATATGGCTACACCTTC. This rearrangement joins TRBV30 to TRBJ1-2; D is perhaps TRBD1 (6 bases). V lost 5 bases to trimming and J lost 5 bases, with 15 bases between them. This CDR3 region has 13 residues. Germline CDR1 is GTSNPN and CDR2 is SVGIG (reference sequence).

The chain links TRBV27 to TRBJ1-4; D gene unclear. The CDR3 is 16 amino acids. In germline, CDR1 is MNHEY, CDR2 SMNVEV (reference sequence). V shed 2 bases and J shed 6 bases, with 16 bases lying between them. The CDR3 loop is CASSLGPSTPDEKLFF. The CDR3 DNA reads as TGTGCCAGCAGTTTAGGGCCTTCGACCCCGGATGAAAAACTGTTTTTT.

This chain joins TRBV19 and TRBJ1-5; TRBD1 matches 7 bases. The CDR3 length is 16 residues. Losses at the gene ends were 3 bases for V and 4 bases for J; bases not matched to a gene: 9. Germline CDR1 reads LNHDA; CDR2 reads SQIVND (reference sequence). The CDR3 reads CASSMGPGGGNQPQHF. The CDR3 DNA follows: TGTGCCAGTAGTATGGGGCCAGGGGGAGGAAATCAGCCCCAGCATTTT.

The CDR3 nucleotides read TGTGCCAGCAGCTTAGGGCCCAGGTTTTCGAACACCGGGGAGCTGTTTTTT. Its translation: CASSLGPRFSNTGELFF. The chain couples TRBV7-9 to TRBJ2-2; D uncertain. Germline lookup yields CDR1 SEHNR and CDR2 FQNEAQ (reference sequence). There are 17 residues in the CDR3. Trimming took 1 base from V and 0 from J, leaving 12 bases between them. The whole variable domain, remainder taken from reference TRBV7-9 and TRBJ2-2, is DTGVSQNPRHKITKRGQNVTFRCDPISEHNRLYWYRQTLGQGPEFLTYFQNEAQLEKSRLLSDRFSAERPKGSFSTLEIQRTEQGDSAMYLCASSLGPRFSNTGELFFGEGSRLTVL.

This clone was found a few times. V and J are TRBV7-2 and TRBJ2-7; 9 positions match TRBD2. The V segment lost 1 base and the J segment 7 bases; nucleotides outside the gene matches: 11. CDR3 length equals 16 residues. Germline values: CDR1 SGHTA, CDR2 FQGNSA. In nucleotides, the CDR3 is TGTGCCAGCAGCTTAGGAGGCGGGAGGGCCGTATCTGAGCAGTACTTC. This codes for CASSLGGGRAVSEQYF.

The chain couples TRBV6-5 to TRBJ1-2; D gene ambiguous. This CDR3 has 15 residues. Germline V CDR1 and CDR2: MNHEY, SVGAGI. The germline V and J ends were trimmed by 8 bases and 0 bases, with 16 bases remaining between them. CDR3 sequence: CASHATRPTNYGYTF. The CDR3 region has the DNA TGTGCCAGCCACGCCACGAGGCCCACTAACTATGGCTACACCTTC.

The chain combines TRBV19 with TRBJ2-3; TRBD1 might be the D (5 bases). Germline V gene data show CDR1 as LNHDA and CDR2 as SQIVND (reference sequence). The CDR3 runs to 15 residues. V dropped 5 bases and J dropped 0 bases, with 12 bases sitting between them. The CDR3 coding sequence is TGTGCCAGTAGTCCCAAGACAGCTAGCACAGATACGCAGTATTTT. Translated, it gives CASSPKTASTDTQYF.

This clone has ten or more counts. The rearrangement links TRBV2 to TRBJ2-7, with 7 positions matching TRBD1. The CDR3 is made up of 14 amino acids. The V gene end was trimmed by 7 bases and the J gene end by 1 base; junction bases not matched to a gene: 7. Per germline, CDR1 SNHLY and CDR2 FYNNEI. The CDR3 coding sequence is TGTGCCAGCAAAAAAGGGGACAGTTCCTACGAGCAGTACTTC. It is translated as CASKKGDSSYEQYF.

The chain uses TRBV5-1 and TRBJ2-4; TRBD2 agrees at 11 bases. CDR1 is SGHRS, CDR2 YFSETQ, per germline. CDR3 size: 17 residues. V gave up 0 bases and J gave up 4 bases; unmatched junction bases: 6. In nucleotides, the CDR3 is TGCGCCAGCAGCTTGGGGCCCGGGACTAGCGGAAAAAACATTCAGTACTTC. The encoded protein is CASSLGPGTSGKNIQYF.

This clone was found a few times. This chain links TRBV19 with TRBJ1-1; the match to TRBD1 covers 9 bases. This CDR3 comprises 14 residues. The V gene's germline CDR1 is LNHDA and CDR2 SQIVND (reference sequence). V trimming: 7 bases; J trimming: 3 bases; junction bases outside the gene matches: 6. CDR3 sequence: CASTTTGGHTEAFF. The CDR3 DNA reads TGTGCCAGTACTACGACAGGGGGGCACACTGAAGCTTTCTTT.

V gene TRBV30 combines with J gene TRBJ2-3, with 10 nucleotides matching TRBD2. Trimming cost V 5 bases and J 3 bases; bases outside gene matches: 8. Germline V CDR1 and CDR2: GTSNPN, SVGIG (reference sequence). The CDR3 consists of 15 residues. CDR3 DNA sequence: TGTGCCTGGGGCCGGCTAGCGGGAGTAACAGATACGCAGTATTTT. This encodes CAWGRLAGVTDTQYF. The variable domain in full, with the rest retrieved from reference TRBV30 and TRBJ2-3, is SQTIHQWPATLVQPVGSPLSLECTVEGTSNPNLYWYRQAAGRGLQLLFYSVGIGQISSEVPQNLSASRPQDRQFILSSKKLLLSDSGFYLCAWGRLAGVTDTQYFGPGTRLTVL.

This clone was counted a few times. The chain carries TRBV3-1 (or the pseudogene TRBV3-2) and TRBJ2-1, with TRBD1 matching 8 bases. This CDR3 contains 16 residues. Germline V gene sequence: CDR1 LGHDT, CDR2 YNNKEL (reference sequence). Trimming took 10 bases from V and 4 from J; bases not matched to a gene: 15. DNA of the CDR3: TGTGCCACCATGGGTTCCCAGACAGGGGAATACAATGAGCAGTTCTTC. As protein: CATMGSQTGEYNEQFF.

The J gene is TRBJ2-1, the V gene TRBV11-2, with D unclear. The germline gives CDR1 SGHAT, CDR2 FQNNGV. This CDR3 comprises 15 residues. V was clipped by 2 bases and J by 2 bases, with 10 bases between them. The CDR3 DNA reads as TGTGCCAGCAGCTTAACGGAGCTCCCCTACAATGAGCAGTTCTTC. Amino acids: CASSLTELPYNEQFF.

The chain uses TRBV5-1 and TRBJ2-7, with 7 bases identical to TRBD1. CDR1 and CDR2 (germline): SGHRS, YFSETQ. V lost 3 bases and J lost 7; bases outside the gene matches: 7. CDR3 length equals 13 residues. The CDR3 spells CASSSGQWREQYF. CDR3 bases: TGCGCCAGCAGCTCGGGACAGTGGCGGGAGCAGTACTTC.

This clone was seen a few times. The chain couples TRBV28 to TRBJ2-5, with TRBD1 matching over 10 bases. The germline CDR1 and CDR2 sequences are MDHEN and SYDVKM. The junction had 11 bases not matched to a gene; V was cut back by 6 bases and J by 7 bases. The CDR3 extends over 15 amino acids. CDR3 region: CASRSGTGELGTQYF. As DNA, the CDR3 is TGTGCCAGCAGGTCCGGGACAGGGGAGTTGGGGACCCAGTACTTC.

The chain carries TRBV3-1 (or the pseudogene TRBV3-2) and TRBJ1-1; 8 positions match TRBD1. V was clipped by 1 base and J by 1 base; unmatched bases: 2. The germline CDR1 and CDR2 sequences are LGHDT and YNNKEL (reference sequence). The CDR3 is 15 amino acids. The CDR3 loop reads CASSQGGTGNTEAFF. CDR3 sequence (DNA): TGTGCCAGCAGCCAAGGGGGGACAGGGAACACTGAAGCTTTCTTT.

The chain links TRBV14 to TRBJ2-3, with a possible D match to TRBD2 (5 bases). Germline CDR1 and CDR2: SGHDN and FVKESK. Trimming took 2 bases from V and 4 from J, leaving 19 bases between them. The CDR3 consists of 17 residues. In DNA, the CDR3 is TGTGCCAGCAGCCAACGCTCTCTAGCCCTCTTCCCAGATACGCAGTATTTT. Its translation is CASSQRSLALFPDTQYF.

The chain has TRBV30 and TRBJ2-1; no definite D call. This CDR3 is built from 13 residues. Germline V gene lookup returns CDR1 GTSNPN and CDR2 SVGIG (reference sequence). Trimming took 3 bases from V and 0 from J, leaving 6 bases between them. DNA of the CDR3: TGTGCCTGGAGGAGGAGCTCCTACAATGAGCAGTTCTTC. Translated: CAWRRSSYNEQFF.

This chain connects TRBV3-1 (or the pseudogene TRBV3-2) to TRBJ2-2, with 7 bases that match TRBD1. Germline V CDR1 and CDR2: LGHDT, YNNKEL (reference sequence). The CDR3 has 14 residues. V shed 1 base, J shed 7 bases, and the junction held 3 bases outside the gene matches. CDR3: CASSQAGGNGELFF. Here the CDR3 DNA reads TGTGCCAGCAGCCAAGCAGGGGGAAACGGGGAGCTGTTTTTT.

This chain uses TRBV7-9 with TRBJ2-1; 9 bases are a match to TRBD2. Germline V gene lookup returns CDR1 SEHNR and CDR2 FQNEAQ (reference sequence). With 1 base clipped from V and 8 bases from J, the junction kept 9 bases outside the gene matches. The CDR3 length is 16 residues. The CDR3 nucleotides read TGTGCCAGCAGCTTAGAAGGCGGGAGGGCCGCCCATGAGCAGTTCTTC. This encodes CASSLEGGRAAHEQFF.

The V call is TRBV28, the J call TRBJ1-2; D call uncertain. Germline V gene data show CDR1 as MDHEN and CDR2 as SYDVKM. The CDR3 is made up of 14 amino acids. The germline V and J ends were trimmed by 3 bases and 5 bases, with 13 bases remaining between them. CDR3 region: CASSFRLADYGYTF. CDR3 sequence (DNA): TGTGCCAGCAGTTTCCGCCTGGCGGATTATGGCTACACCTTC.

The DNA for the CDR3 is TGTGCCTGGAGTGTACGTATGATGGGCGAATCACCCCTCCACTTT. It encodes CAWSVRMMGESPLHF. The J gene is TRBJ1-6, the V gene TRBV30; no firm D call. Germline V gives CDR1 GTSNPN, CDR2 SVGIG (reference sequence). CDR3 length equals 15 residues. V lost 0 bases to trimming and J lost 10 bases, with 16 bases between them.

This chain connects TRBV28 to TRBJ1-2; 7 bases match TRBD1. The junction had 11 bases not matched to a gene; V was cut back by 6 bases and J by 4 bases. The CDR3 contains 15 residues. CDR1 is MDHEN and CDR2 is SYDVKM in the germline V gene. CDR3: CASRSRTGPSYGYTF. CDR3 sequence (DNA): TGTGCCAGCAGGTCAAGGACAGGCCCTAGCTATGGCTACACCTTC.

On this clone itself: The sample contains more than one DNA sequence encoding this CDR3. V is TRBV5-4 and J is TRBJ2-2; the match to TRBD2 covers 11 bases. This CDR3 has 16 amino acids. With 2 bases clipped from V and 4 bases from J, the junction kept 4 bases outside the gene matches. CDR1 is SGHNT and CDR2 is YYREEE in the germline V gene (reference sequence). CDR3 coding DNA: TGTGCCAGCAGCTTTGGTCTAGCGGGAGGCACCGGGGAGCTGTTTTTT. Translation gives CASSFGLAGGTGELFF.

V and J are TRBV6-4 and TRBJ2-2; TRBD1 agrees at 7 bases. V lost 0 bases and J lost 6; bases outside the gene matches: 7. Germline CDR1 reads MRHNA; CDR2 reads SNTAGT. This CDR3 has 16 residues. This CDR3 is CASSDSRTGQAGELFF. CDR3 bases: TGTGCCAGCAGTGACTCAAGGACAGGACAGGCCGGGGAGCTGTTTTTT.